This T cell receptor beta chain was documented in a study of CD8 T cell repertoires and HIV-1 epitope variants. Study in general: Controls were a CMV, EBV and flu peptide pool, Ebola AY9 negative control, and no-peptide well. T cells were cultured for more than 9 days with cytokines added on days 3 and 7.

Germline V gene lookup returns CDR1 LNHDA and CDR2 SQIVND (reference sequence). Trimming cost V 4 bases and J 3 bases, with 11 bases left between them. The CDR3 has 14 residues. This clone occurred a few times. The antigen is unknown. Overall study results and limits: The TAALDMSHF plasma variant had no responses, unlike KF9 (about five clonotypes) and HW9 (one).

Sequenced by immunoSEQ multiplex PCR; TCRdb stores in-frame clones only, minus some. The sample yields 4,500 to 6,500 clones, around two thirds seen once. The chain uses TRBV19 and TRBJ2-3, with no clear D. What was sequenced was cultured CD8+ T cells derived from PBMCs. The source is a male donor with HIV. The CDR3, as DNA: TGTGCCAGTAGTACCGGGCCCGAAACAGATACGCAGTATTTT. It translates to CASSTGPETDTQYF.